This TCR beta chain originates from a study of T cells in women clearing cervical HPV infection. Turning to the study itself: No precancer developed; the control's incident HPV16 infection cleared within 12 months. Case blood drawn at lesion detection; control blood after infection cleared.

The repertoire was sequenced with immunoSEQ multiplex PCR; TCRdb's copy has only in-frame clones and lacks some. The table lists 44,000 or so clones. CDR1 LNHDA and CDR2 SQIVND come from the germline V gene (reference sequence). This CDR3 region has 18 residues. Trimming removed 5 bases from V and 3 bases from J; junction bases left unmatched: 17. With regard to this clone: The read ends 3 residues before the CDR3 terminus; that terminus is restored from the germline J gene.

HPV was found by MY09/MY11 PCR and dot-blot genotyping. Source material: blood buffy coat. The V gene is TRBV19, the J gene TRBJ2-3; TRBD2 agrees at 7 bases. The receptor was isolated from a woman between 18 and 70 years old with a cervical HPV16 infection that either progressed to CIN3+ or cleared (not recorded which). The CDR3 spells CASSLNKSQRGPTDTQYF. CDR3 bases read: TGTGCCAGTAGTTTAAATAAATCACAGCGGGGCCCGACAGATACG.